This TCR beta chain appears in the sequencing data of a study of vaccination and CD4 T cells after COVID-19. About the study: Four females and six males made up the convalescents, two of whom were Hispanic. Stimuli were overlapping spike peptide pools of SARS-CoV-2 and three common cold coronaviruses (HCoV-NL63, HCoV-OC43, HCoV-229E).

The V gene lost 0 bases and the J gene lost 5 bases, with 19 bases spanning the gap. The CDR3 runs 17 residues. Germline values: CDR1 LGHDT, CDR2 YNNKEL (reference sequence). Comment on this clonotype: Its antigen is not known.

The Oncomine TCR Beta short-read assay was applied to DNA of cultured CD4+ T cells. TCRdb analysed the PCR reads with MiXCR anew, one entry per CDR3 protein. The sample carries 6,500 to 8,500 distinct CDR3 sequences, roughly 38% recorded once. Treatment indicated: roughly 10-day PBMC culture with coronavirus spike peptide pools or control peptides (ViraFEST assay). It was before the COVID-19 pandemic (2011-2018) that the unexposed donor's CD4+ T cells were collected. Sequenced input: CD4+ T cells from blood, cultured in vitro. The J gene is TRBJ2-5, the V gene TRBV3-1; D possibly corresponds to TRBD2 (5 bases). The receptor comes from a human donor in good health. The CDR3 DNA reads TGTGCCAGCAGCCAAGAGATCCGGGCAGTCGGCGGGGAGACCCAGTACTTC. This translates into CASSQEIRAVGGETQYF.